Listed here is a single T cell receptor (beta chain). Each CDR3 protein is one row after TCRdb ran MiXCR on the RT-PCR reads. The table has approximately 410,000 distinct CDR3 sequences, under 20% seen once; the top ten hold just over 7%. Germline V gene data show CDR1 as SNHLY and CDR2 as FYNNEI. V lost 7 bases and J 8 bases, leaving 15 bases between the germline ends. The CDR3 is 13 residues long. This entry is derived from a study of patients and donors after allogeneic stem cell transplantation. The sequence was collected from a human donor who was either an allogeneic HSCT recipient or a stem cell or donor lymphocyte infusion donor (not recorded which). It is not recorded whose cells these are; they may come from a transplant donor. V and J are TRBV2 and TRBJ2-1; perhaps TRBD2 as D (6 bases). Sequenced: blood, either unsorted or a sorted T cell fraction (not recorded which). The CDR3: CASTTRGRHEQFF. Here the CDR3 DNA reads TGTGCCAGCACAACCCGAGGGAGGCATGAGCAGTTCTTC.